The 15 T cell receptor beta chains in this list originate from one sample, sequenced in a study of human T cells and chemical hapten exposure. TCRdb re-called the RACE reads through MiXCR, storing one row per CDR3 protein. The table lists approximately 41,000 distinct CDR3 sequences, more than 8% of them singletons. The sample's time point: patch test 3, about 24 weeks after DPC sensitization. Treatment of the sample: therapeutic diphenylcyclopropenone sensitization with weekly scalp DPC. Unfractionated whole blood yielded the extracted total RNA. This specimen consisted of whole blood, obtained in connection with sensitization to the hapten diphenylcyclopropenone (DPC). The receptors stem from a man in his forties or fifties with alopecia areata. Some clones in this sample may be carry-over from other donors' samples.

The chain links TRBV27 to TRBJ1-1; TRBD1 might be the D (5 bases). There are 15 residues in the CDR3. Germline CDR1 and CDR2: MNHEY and SMNVEV (reference sequence). Trimming pared 7 bases from V and 5 bases from J, leaving 20 bases between. The CDR3 region is CASTSRNAGMTEAFF. CDR3 in DNA: TGTGCCAGCACCTCCAGGAATGCAGGGATGACTGAAGCTTTCTTT.

This clonotype has ten or more counts. The chain recombines TRBV25-1 with TRBJ2-7; TRBD2 is a possible D gene (6 bases). CDR3 size: 15 residues. Trimming took 6 bases from V and 5 from J, leaving 20 bases between them. Looked up from germline, CDR1 is MGHDK and CDR2 is SYGVNS. CDR3 in amino acids: CASREVGGFFNEQYF. CDR3 bases: TGTGCCAGCAGGGAGGTCGGGGGATTTTTCAACGAGCAGTACTTC.

This clonotype was detected ten times or more. J is TRBJ2-7 and V is TRBV10-1, with TRBD1 as a possible D gene (6 bases). The germline gives CDR1 WNHNN, CDR2 SYGVQD (reference sequence). This CDR3 spans 14 amino acids. V was shortened by 4 bases and J by 6 bases, with 16 bases between the two germline ends. The CDR3 region is CASSGTVTGFEQYF. CDR3 in DNA: TGCGCCAGCAGTGGGACCGTGACAGGCTTCGAGCAGTACTTC.

This clonotype was seen ten or more times. V usage is TRBV10-3 and J usage is TRBJ2-3; D unclear. CDR1 and CDR2 from the germline V gene are ENHRY and SYGVKD. CDR3 size: 14 residues. The V end lost 8 bases, the J end lost 1 base, and 13 bases lay between the germline ends. The CDR3: CAIAGPDRTDTQYF. CDR3 coding DNA: TGTGCCATCGCTGGTCCAGATCGCACAGATACGCAGTATTTT.

This clonotype appeared many times. The genes are TRBV20-1 and TRBJ2-7; 11 bases line up with TRBD2. The CDR3 is made up of 16 amino acids. The germline CDR1 and CDR2 sequences are DFQATT and SNEGSKA (reference sequence). V dropped 5 bases and J dropped 6; count of bases not matched to a gene: 15. This CDR3 is CSAEQPLLAGDAEQYF. DNA for the CDR3: TGCAGTGCTGAGCAACCCCTACTAGCGGGAGACGCCGAGCAGTACTTC.

Ten or more counts support this clonotype. The chain employs TRBV6-2 or TRBV6-3 and TRBJ2-1; the D is unclear. CDR3 size: 13 residues. V lost 6 bases and J lost 5, with 11 bases in between. The germline V gene has CDR1 MNHEY and CDR2 SVGEGT. CDR3 sequence (DNA): TGTGCCAGCAGGCCTGACAAGAACAATGAGCAGTTCTTC. Protein product: CASRPDKNNEQFF.

This clonotype came up a few times. The chain combines TRBV27 with TRBJ2-7, with D tentatively TRBD1 or TRBD2 (5 bases each). Germline V lookup: CDR1 MNHEY, CDR2 SMNVEV (reference sequence). This CDR3 has 13 residues. Trimming pared 5 bases from V and 2 bases from J, leaving 10 bases between. CDR3 in amino acids: CASSPGPPYEQYF. The CDR3 coding sequence is TGTGCCAGCAGTCCGGGGCCTCCCTACGAGCAGTACTTC.

This clonotype was recorded a few times. V gene TRBV12-3 or TRBV12-4 combines with J gene TRBJ2-1; 10 positions match TRBD2. There are 16 residues in the CDR3. V lost 6 bases and J lost 3; bases outside the gene matches: 8. The CDR3 sequence is CASRGGSSGSYNEQFF. CDR3 bases: TGTGCCAGCAGAGGGGGGTCTAGCGGGAGCTACAATGAGCAGTTCTTC.

This clonotype was counted ten times or more. The rearrangement links TRBV11-2 to TRBJ2-7; possibly TRBD2 for D (5 bases). This CDR3 has 15 amino acids. The germline CDR1 and CDR2 sequences are SGHAT and FQNNGV. V lost 4 bases, J lost 5 bases, and 18 bases lay in between. CDR3 protein: CASSSRLVRSDEQYF. The CDR3 bases are TGTGCCAGCAGCTCTCGGTTGGTGCGTAGCGACGAGCAGTACTTC. Variable domain in full (rest from reference TRBV11-2 and TRBJ2-7): EAGVAQSPRYKIIEKRQSVAFWCNPISGHATLYWYQQILGQGPKLLIQFQNNGVVDDSQLPKDRFSAERLKGVDSTLKIQPAKLEDSAVYLCASSSRLVRSDEQYFGPGTRLTVT.

The chain links TRBV6-1 to TRBJ2-1, with 10 bases fitting TRBD1. The germline gives CDR1 MNHNS, CDR2 SASEGT. The CDR3 length is 14 residues. The J segment lost 14 bases and the V segment lost 2 bases, leaving 9 bases of the junction unmatched. Written as DNA, the CDR3 is TGTGCCAGCAGTGAAAATCAAGGGACAGGGGAGGAGTTCTTC. Its protein is CASSENQGTGEEFF.

This clonotype was picked up a small number of times. The chain combines TRBV10-3 with TRBJ2-5; unclear D gene. The CDR3 extends over 11 amino acids. V was pared by 8 bases and J by 2 bases, with 6 bases between. Looked up from germline, CDR1 is ENHRY and CDR2 is SYGVKD. The CDR3 loop reads CAIGTQETQYF. The CDR3, as DNA: TGTGCCATCGGCACACAAGAGACCCAGTACTTC.

This chain uses TRBV18 with TRBJ2-7, with D possibly TRBD1 on 5 matching bases. The germline V gene encodes CDR1 KGHSH and CDR2 LQKENI. Deletions cut 0 bases from V and 6 bases from J, with 9 bases between. This CDR3 spans 13 amino acids. The CDR3 is CASSPPSRGEQYF. The CDR3 nucleotides are TGTGCCAGCTCACCACCTAGTAGGGGCGAGCAGTACTTC.

The rearrangement links TRBV28 to TRBJ2-4; a possible D gene is TRBD2 (6 bases). With 3 bases removed from V and 7 bases from J, the gap between germline ends came to 13 bases. This CDR3 region has 14 residues. Germline CDR1 is MDHEN and CDR2 is SYDVKM. CDR3 bases: TGTGCCAGCAGTTTGAATCCAGGGAGGAACATTCAGTACTTC. Translation gives CASSLNPGRNIQYF.

This clonotype came up a few times. The rearrangement uses TRBV12-3 or TRBV12-4 and TRBJ1-4; D call uncertain. Deletions cut 5 bases from V and 4 bases from J, with 20 bases between. The CDR3 contains 17 residues. The CDR3 region is CASSNTLQDTLNEKLFF. In DNA, the CDR3 is TGTGCCAGCAGTAATACCCTTCAGGATACCCTTAATGAAAAACTGTTTTTT.

This clonotype was recorded many times. The V gene is TRBV7-9, the J gene TRBJ2-1, with 14 nucleotides matching TRBD2. V was pared by 5 bases and J by 9 bases, with 6 bases of the junction left unmatched. CDR3 length equals 15 residues. CDR1 and CDR2 from the germline V gene are SEHNR and FQNEAQ (reference sequence). CDR3 in amino acids: CASSQGLAGVSEQFF. CDR3 sequence (DNA): TGTGCCAGCAGCCAGGGACTAGCGGGAGTTAGTGAGCAGTTCTTC.